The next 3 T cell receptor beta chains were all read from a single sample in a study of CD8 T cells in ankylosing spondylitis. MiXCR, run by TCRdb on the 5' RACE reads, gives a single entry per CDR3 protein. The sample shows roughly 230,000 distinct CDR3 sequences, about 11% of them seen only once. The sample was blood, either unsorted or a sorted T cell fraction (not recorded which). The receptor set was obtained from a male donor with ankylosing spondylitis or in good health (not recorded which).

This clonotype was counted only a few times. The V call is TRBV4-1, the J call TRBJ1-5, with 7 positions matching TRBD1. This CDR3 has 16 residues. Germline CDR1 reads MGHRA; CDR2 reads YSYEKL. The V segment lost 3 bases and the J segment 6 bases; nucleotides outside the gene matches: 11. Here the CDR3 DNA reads TGCGCCAGCAGCCACTCAGGAGACAGGGCAGGTCAGCCCCAGCATTTT. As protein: CASSHSGDRAGQPQHF.

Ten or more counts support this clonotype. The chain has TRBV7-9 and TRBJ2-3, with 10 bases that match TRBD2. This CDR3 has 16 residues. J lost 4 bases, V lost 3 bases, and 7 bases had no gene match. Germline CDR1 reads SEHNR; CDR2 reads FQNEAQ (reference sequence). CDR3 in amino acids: CASSLTLAGAADTQYF. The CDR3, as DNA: TGTGCCAGCAGCTTGACTCTAGCGGGGGCCGCAGATACGCAGTATTTT.

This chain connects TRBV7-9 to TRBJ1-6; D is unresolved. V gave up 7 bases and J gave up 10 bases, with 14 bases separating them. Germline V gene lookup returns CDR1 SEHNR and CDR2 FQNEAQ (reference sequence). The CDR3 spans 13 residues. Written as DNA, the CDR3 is TGTGCCAGCAACCAGGATATCGGGTCACCCCTCCACTTT. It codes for CASNQDIGSPLHF.